Listed below are T cell receptor beta chains from one sample, sequenced in a study of T-cell reconstitution after alpha-beta-depleted transplantation in children. TCRdb itself ran the PCR reads through MiXCR, one entry per CDR3 protein. The table lists fewer than 550,000 distinct CDR3 sequences, under 13% of them singletons. The specimen comprised PBMCs from the stem cell graft donor, sampled from the stem cell graft. These receptors were obtained from a human donor who donated a stem cell graft to a child with acute myeloid leukemia. The CDR3 runs from the conserved cysteine through the conserved F or W. D genes are given only for firm matches. Some rows mark clone size as missing; the rest say once, few, many or name a class of expanded clone.

j_call clone_size d_call v_call cdr3_aa cdr3_nt
TRBJ1-2 few - TRBV9 CASSAPVAYGYTF TGTGCCAGCAGCGCCCCCGTCGCCTATGGCTACACCTTC
TRBJ2-1 - TRBD2 TRBV3-1 CACSQDTSGGARWNEQFF TGTGCCTGCAGCCAAGATACGAGCGGGGGGGCCCGGTGGAATGAGCAGTTCTTC
TRBJ2-5 many TRBD1 TRBV5-1 CASSLTGGETQYF TGCGCCAGCAGCTTGACAGGGGGCGAGACCCAGTACTTC
TRBJ2-7 few - TRBV5-1 CASSLDRDTGYEQYF TGCGCCAGCAGCTTGGACCGGGACACCGGCTACGAGCAGTACTTC
TRBJ2-7 - TRBD1 TRBV12-3/TRBV12-4 CASSGPGTGPSEQYF TGTGCCAGCAGCGGGCCCGGGACAGGGCCCTCCGAGCAGTACTTC
TRBJ2-5 - - TRBV6-1 CASSDGSQETQYF TGTGCCAGCAGTGACGGTTCACAAGAGACCCAGTACTTC
TRBJ2-5 - TRBD1 TRBV29-1 CSVPDRGGENQYF TGCAGCGTCCCGGACAGGGGGGGCGAGAACCAGTACTTC
TRBJ2-2 - TRBD1 TRBV20-1 CSAGQGRNTGELFF TGCAGTGCTGGACAGGGGCGTAACACCGGGGAGCTGTTTTTT
TRBJ2-7 few - TRBV9 CASSVQAGGLEQYF TGTGCCAGCAGCGTCCAGGCCGGGGGTCTCGAGCAGTACTTC
TRBJ2-7 - TRBD1 TRBV5-6 CASSLGPGGSDEQYF TGTGCCAGCAGCTTGGGTCCAGGGGGATCCGACGAGCAGTACTTC
TRBJ2-2 - - TRBV7-3 CASSPGPGTGELFF TGTGCCAGCAGCCCCGGGCCAGGCACCGGGGAGCTGTTTTTT
TRBJ2-2 - TRBD1 TRBV20-1 CSAEDRVTGELFF TGCAGTGCGGAGGACAGGGTGACCGGGGAGCTGTTTTTT
TRBJ2-2 many TRBD1 TRBV5-1 CASGLRTGIAGELFF TGCGCCAGCGGGTTGAGGACAGGGATCGCCGGGGAGCTGTTTTTT
TRBJ2-1 few - TRBV20-1 CSASSGAWGNEQFF TGCAGTGCTAGTAGCGGAGCTTGGGGCAATGAGCAGTTCTTC
TRBJ1-2 medium-sized TRBD1 TRBV4-1 CASSRTSTGDGYTF TGCGCCAGCAGCCGCACTTCGACAGGGGATGGCTACACCTTC
TRBJ1-2 - - TRBV27 CASSLSWSGGSVYGYTF TGTGCCAGCAGTTTATCTTGGAGTGGGGGGTCGGTCTATGGCTACACCTTC
TRBJ2-7 few - TRBV7-2 CASSLGRRSGVYEQYF TGTGCCAGCAGCTTAGGCCGTAGGTCAGGGGTTTACGAGCAGTACTTC
TRBJ2-1 - - TRBV3-1 CASKRQGGDEQFF TGTGCCAGCAAGCGTCAGGGGGGGGATGAGCAGTTCTTC
TRBJ2-3 many - TRBV4-1 CASSQDRSRSTDTQYF TGCGCCAGCAGCCAAGACCGGAGCCGGAGCACAGATACGCAGTATTTT
TRBJ2-7 few TRBD2 TRBV20-1 CSASQASGRAEYF TGCAGTGCTAGTCAAGCTAGCGGGAGGGCTGAGTACTTC
TRBJ2-7 few - TRBV7-9 CASSFLGGRKGAEQYF TGTGCCAGCAGCTTCCTTGGGGGGAGGAAAGGAGCCGAGCAGTACTTC
TRBJ1-1 few - TRBV20-1 CSAPPGGMNTEAFF TGCAGTGCTCCACCGGGGGGCATGAACACTGAAGCTTTCTTT
TRBJ2-1 few TRBD2 TRBV7-2 CASSSLAGSWDEQFF TGTGCCAGCAGCTCACTAGCGGGCTCGTGGGATGAGCAGTTCTTC
TRBJ1-2 - TRBD1 TRBV7-8 CASSTDRDRVDYGYTF TGTGCCAGCAGCACCGACCGTGACAGGGTAGACTATGGCTACACCTTC
TRBJ2-1 few TRBD1 TRBV29-1 CSVRGQGSHEQFF TGCAGCGTGCGGGGACAGGGGAGTCATGAGCAGTTCTTC
TRBJ2-5 - - TRBV12-3/TRBV12-4 CASGVGRETQYF TGTGCCTCCGGAGTAGGAAGAGAGACCCAGTACTTC
TRBJ1-1 - - TRBV6-1 CASSASGAGNTEAFF TGTGCCAGCAGTGCAAGCGGGGCGGGAAACACTGAAGCTTTCTTT
TRBJ2-1 few - TRBV7-9 CASSISQANEQFF TGTGCCAGCAGCATATCGCAGGCCAATGAGCAGTTCTTC
TRBJ2-4 many TRBD2 TRBV12-3/TRBV12-4 CASSFGGVGAKNIQYF TGTGCCAGCAGTTTTGGGGGGGTGGGAGCCAAAAACATTCAGTACTTC
TRBJ2-3 - TRBD1 TRBV27 CASSSGTVPTDTQYF TGTGCCAGCAGTTCCGGGACAGTCCCTACAGATACGCAGTATTTT
TRBJ2-5 many TRBD1 TRBV5-1 CASSLDRGYQETQYF TGCGCCAGCAGCTTGGACAGGGGCTACCAAGAGACCCAGTACTTC
TRBJ1-1 - - TRBV12-3/TRBV12-4 CASREAQGWRTEAFF TGTGCCAGCAGGGAAGCCCAGGGGTGGCGGACTGAAGCTTTCTTT
TRBJ1-1 few TRBD1 TRBV6-2/TRBV6-3 CASTGTGTEAFF TGTGCCAGCACGGGGACAGGGACTGAAGCTTTCTTT
TRBJ2-1 - TRBD1 TRBV11-2 CASSLGDRMRIESSYNEQFF TGTGCCAGCAGCTTAGGGGACAGAATGCGGATAGAAAGCTCCTACAATGAGCAGTTCTTC
TRBJ2-1 many TRBD1 TRBV29-1 CSVPLQGLWNEQFF TGCAGCGTTCCCCTACAGGGGCTATGGAATGAGCAGTTCTTC
TRBJ2-1 few TRBD2 TRBV7-7 CASSRTSGMISYNEQFF TGTGCTAGCAGCCGGACTAGCGGGATGATCTCCTACAATGAGCAGTTCTTC
TRBJ1-1 few - TRBV19 CASSIRGGRIPEAFF TGTGCCAGTAGTATTCGCGGGGGGCGAATCCCTGAAGCTTTCTTT
TRBJ1-1 many TRBD1 TRBV9 CASSSQPGQGAEAFF TGTGCCAGCAGCTCTCAACCGGGACAGGGGGCTGAAGCTTTCTTT
TRBJ1-6 - - TRBV4-1 CASSQWGIGNSPLHF TGCGCCAGCAGCCAATGGGGAATTGGGAATTCACCCCTCCACTTT
TRBJ2-1 - - TRBV10-3 CAISETSYNEQFF TGTGCCATCAGTGAAACCTCCTACAATGAGCAGTTCTTC
TRBJ1-1 - - TRBV5-1 CASSGFDSNTEAFF TGCGCCAGCAGCGGATTCGACAGTAACACTGAAGCTTTCTTT
TRBJ2-1 many TRBD1 TRBV4-1 CASSQEQGATYNEQFF TGCGCCAGCAGCCAAGAACAGGGGGCCACCTACAATGAGCAGTTCTTC
TRBJ2-3 many TRBD2 TRBV4-3 CASSPDWTSGDTDTQYF TGCGCCAGCAGCCCGGATTGGACTAGCGGGGATACAGATACGCAGTATTTT
TRBJ2-3 few TRBD2 TRBV20-1 CSARDRRRGEDTQYF TGCAGTGCTAGAGATCGTAGGCGGGGGGAAGATACGCAGTATTTT
TRBJ2-3 - TRBD2 TRBV12-3/TRBV12-4 CASSPQGLAGGDTQYF TGTGCCAGCAGCCCTCAGGGACTAGCGGGTGGAGATACGCAGTATTTT